This TCR beta chain emerged from a study of T cells after yellow fever vaccination. This CDR3 has 17 residues. Trimming took 0 bases from V and 6 from J; bases not matched to a gene: 10. Germline V gives CDR1 SGHRS, CDR2 YFSETQ. MiXCR, applied by TCRdb to the 5' RACE reads, yields one record per CDR3 protein. This sample has about 240,000 distinct CDR3 sequences, with about 7% found just once. The specimen was CD4+ T cells sorted from PBMCs, collected 15 days after the yellow fever booster vaccination. The chain couples TRBV5-1 to TRBJ2-1; 9 nucleotides align to TRBD2. This sequence was found in a man aged 25 to 45 who received the YFV17D yellow fever vaccine. For the CDR3, the DNA is TGCGCCAGCAGCTTGGTTTTCTTAGCGGGAGCTGGCAATGAGCAGTTCTTC. Its translation is CASSLVFLAGAGNEQFF.